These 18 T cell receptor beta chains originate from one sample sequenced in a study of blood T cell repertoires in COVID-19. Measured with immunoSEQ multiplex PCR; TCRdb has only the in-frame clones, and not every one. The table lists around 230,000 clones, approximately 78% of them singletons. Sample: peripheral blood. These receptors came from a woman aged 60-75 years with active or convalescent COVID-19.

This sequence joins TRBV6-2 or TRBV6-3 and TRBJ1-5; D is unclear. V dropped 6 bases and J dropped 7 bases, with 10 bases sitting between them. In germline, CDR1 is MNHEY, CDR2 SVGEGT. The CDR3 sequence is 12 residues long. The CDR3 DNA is TGTGCCAGCAGCCAAAACTGGCAGCCCCAGCATTTT. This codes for CASSQNWQPQHF.

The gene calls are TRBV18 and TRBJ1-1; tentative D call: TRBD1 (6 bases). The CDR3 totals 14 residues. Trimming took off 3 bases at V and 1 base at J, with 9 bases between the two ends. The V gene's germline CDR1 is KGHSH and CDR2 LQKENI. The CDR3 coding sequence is TGTGCCAGCTCACCCTCCAGGGGGAACACTGAAGCTTTCTTT. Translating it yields CASSPSRGNTEAFF. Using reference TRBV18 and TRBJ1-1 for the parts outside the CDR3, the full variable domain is NAGVMQNPRHLVRRRGQEARLRCSPMKGHSHVYWYRQLPEEGLKFMVYLQKENIIDESGMPKERFSAEFPKEGPSILRIQQVVRGDSAAYFCASSPSRGNTEAFFGQGTRLTVV.

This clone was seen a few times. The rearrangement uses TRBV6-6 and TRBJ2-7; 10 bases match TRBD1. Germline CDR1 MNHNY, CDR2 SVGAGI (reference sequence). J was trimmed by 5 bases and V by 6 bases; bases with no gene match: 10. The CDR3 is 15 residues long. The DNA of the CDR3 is TGTGCCAGCAGCCGACCGGGACAGGGGAGCAACGAGCAGTACTTC. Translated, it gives CASSRPGQGSNEQYF.

CDR3 bases: TGTGCCAGCAGTGCCACCCCAGGGTACGAGCAGTACTTC. This codes for CASSATPGYEQYF. The chain couples TRBV6-4 to TRBJ2-7, with D tentatively TRBD1 (5 bases). The CDR3 has 13 amino acids. Germline CDR1 reads MRHNA; CDR2 reads SNTAGT. V dropped 4 bases and J dropped 4 bases, with 11 bases sitting between them.

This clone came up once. CDR3 sequence: CASSLGAGVNTDTQYF. The CDR3, as DNA: TGTGCCAGCAGCTTAGGGGCAGGGGTGAACACAGATACGCAGTATTTT. The chain is built from TRBV11-1 and TRBJ2-3, with D possibly being TRBD1 (6 bases). The CDR3 sequence is 16 residues long. The V gene's germline CDR1 is SGHAT and CDR2 FQDESV (reference sequence). The ends were cut back, 1 base at V and 2 bases at J, with 13 bases in the middle.

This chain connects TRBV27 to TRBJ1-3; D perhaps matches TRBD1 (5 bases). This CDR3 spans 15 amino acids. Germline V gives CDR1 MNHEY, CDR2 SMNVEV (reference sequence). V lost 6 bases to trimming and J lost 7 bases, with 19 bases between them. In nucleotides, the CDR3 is TGTGCCAGCAGGCCGTCTGGGGCCAGGCGGAACACCATATATTTT. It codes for CASRPSGARRNTIYF.

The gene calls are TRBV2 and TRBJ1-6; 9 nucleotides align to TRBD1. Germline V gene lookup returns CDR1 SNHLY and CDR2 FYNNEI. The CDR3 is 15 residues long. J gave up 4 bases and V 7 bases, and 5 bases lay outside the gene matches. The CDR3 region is CASTLTGGYNSPLHF. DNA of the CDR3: TGTGCCAGCACCCTGACAGGGGGTTATAATTCACCCCTCCACTTT.

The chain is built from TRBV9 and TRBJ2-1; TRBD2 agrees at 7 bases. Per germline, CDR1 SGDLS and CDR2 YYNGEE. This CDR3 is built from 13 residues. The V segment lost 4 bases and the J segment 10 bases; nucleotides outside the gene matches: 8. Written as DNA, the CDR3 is TGTGCCAGCAGCTATGAGGGGCGGGGGGAGCAGTTCTTC. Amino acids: CASSYEGRGEQFF.

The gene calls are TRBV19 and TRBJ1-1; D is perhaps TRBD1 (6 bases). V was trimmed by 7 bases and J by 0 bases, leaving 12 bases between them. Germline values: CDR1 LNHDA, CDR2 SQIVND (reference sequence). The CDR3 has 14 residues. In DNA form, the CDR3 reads TGTGCCAGTAATATCGGGACACTGAACACTGAAGCTTTCTTT. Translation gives CASNIGTLNTEAFF.

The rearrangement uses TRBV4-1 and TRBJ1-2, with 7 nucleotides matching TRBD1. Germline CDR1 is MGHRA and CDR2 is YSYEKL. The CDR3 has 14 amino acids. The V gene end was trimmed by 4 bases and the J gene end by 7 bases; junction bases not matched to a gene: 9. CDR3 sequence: CASSRQGPVTGYTF. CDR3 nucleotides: TGCGCCAGCAGCCGACAGGGCCCGGTAACTGGCTACACCTTC.

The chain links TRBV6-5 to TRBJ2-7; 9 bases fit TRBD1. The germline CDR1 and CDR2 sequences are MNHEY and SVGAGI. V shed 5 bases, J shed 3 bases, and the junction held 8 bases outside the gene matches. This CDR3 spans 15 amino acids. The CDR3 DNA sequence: TGTGCCAGCAGTCAACCGGGACAGGGCCACTACGAGCAGTACTTC. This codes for CASSQPGQGHYEQYF.

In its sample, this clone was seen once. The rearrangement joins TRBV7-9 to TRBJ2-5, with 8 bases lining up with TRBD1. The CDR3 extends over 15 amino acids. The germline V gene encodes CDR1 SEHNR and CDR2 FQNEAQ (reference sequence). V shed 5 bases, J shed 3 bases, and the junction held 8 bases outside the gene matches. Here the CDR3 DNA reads TGTGCCAGCAGCCCGCCGACAGGGGAAAAAGAGACCCAGTACTTC. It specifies CASSPPTGEKETQYF.

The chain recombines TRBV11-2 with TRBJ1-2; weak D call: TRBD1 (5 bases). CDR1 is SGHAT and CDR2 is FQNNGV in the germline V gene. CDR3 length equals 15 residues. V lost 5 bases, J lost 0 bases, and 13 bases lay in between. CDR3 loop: CASSLRESSNYGYTF. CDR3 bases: TGTGCCAGCAGCCTCAGGGAAAGTTCTAACTATGGCTACACCTTC.

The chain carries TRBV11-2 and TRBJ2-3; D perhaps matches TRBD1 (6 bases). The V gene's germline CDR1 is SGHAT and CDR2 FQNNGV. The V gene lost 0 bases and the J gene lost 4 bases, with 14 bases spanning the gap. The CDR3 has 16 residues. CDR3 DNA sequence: TGTGCCAGCAGCTTAGAGGGCAGGGGCGCAGCAGATACGCAGTATTTT. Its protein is CASSLEGRGAADTQYF.

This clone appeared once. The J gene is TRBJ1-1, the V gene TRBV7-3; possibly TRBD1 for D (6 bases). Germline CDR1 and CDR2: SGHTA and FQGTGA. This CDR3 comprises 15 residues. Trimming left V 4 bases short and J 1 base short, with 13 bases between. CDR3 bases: TGTGCCAGCAGCTCAAAACCGGGACAGAACACTGAAGCTTTCTTT. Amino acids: CASSSKPGQNTEAFF.

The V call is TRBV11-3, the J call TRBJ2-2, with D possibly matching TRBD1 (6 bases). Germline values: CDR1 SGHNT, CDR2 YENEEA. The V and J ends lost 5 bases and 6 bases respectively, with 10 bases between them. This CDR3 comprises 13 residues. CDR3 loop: CASSMGHSGELFF. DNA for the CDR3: TGTGCCAGCAGCATGGGACATTCCGGGGAGCTGTTTTTT.

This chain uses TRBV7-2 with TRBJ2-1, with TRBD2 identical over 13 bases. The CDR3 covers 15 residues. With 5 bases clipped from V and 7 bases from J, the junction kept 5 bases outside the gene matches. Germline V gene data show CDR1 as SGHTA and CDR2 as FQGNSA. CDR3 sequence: CASSPGLAGSNEQFF. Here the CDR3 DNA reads TGTGCCAGCAGCCCGGGACTAGCGGGGTCGAATGAGCAGTTCTTC.

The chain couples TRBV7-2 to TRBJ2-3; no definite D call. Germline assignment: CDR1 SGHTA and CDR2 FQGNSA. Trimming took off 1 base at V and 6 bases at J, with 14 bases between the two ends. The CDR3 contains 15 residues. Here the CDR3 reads CASSLVYGVGDTQYF. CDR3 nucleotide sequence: TGTGCCAGCAGCTTAGTGTACGGAGTCGGGGATACGCAGTATTTT.